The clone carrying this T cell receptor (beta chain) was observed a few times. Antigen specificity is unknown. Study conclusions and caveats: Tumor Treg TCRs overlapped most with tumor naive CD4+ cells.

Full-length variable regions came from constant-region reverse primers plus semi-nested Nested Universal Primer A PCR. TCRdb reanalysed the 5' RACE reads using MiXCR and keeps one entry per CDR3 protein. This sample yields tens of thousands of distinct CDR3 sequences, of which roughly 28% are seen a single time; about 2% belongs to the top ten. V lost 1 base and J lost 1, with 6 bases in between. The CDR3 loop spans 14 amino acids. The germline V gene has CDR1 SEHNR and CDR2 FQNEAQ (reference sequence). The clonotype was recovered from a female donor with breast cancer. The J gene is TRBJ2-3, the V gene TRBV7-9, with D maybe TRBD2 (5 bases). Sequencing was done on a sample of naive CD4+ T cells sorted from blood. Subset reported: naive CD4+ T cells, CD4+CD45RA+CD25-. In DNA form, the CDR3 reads TGTGCCAGCAGCTTAGGGCGGGGCACAGATACGCAGTATTTT. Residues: CASSLGRGTDTQYF. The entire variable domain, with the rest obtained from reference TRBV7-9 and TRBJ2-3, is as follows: DTGVSQNPRHKITKRGQNVTFRCDPISEHNRLYWYRQTLGQGPEFLTYFQNEAQLEKSRLLSDRFSAERPKGSFSTLEIQRTEQGDSAMYLCASSLGRGTDTQYFGPGTRLTVL.